This TCR beta chain was identified in a study of T cell clonality in common variable immunodeficiency (dated by TCRdb to between 2015 and 2017). What the authors observed across the whole study: According to the authors, figuring out what caused the increased clonality in CVID would require sequencing the repertoires of T cell subpopulations. CVID subjects shared fewer TCRbeta clones with each other than healthy controls did (p < 0.0001). Correlations between repertoire features and clinical complications were limited by patient heterogeneity within the CVID cohort. Despite equal DNA input, controls averaged around 87,000 unique sequences per sample versus roughly 32,000 in CVID samples. TCRbeta clonality was higher in CVID subjects than in healthy controls (t-test p = 0.018), and the increase was most characteristic of about a third of subjects. Reportedly, TCRbeta sequences from CVID had fewer deletions and N-nucleotide insertions, and highly modified clones with 13 or more V deletions were absent from CVID.

In its sample, this clone was seen many times. Its specific antigen is unknown. The CDR3 end is not reached by the read, which stops 3 residues before it; the germline J gene fills it in. Most CVID patients and most healthy controls were of Caucasian heritage. Heparinized peripheral whole blood samples of roughly 5 to 8.5 ml were obtained from each donor. Genomic DNA from adults with common variable immune deficiency (CVID) and from healthy adult controls was used for sequencing of TCRbeta CDR3 repertoires. A total of 22 healthy adult volunteers (around 12 female and some 10 male; age range roughly 20 to 66 years, mean age about 34) were included in the control group. To isolate peripheral blood mononuclear cells, diluted blood was subjected to density centrifugation over Hypaque 1077 or Ficoll-Paque. Genomic DNA was obtained from unsorted mononuclear cells through either Qiagen column purification or a centrifugation-based method.

CDR1 ENHRY and CDR2 SYGVKD were looked up in the germline V gene. The CDR3 starts with the cysteine, ends with the phenylalanine, and has 16 residues. The DNA covers only part of the CDR3, 39 bases in frame from base 1. V lost 3 bases and J lost 2 bases; the stretch between them is 11 bases long. CVID samples and control samples contributed equivalent amounts of genomic DNA as sequencing input. For every sample, a 60 bp segment covering the rearranged TCRbeta CDR3 region was amplified and then sequenced. The immunoSEQ assay, a bias-corrected multiplex PCR combined with high-throughput sequencing, was used for TCRbeta amplification. As for how the authors treated the data: Every unique nucleotide sequence counted as a clone and was annotated with V, D and J genes, copy number and frequency. Sequences were labeled productive if in frame, and non-productive if out of frame or containing stop codons. Clonality was calculated from Shannon's entropy as previously described. The predicted amino acid sequences of productive clones were used to derive mean CDR3 Kyte-Doolittle hydropathy. The R hclust function was used to hierarchically cluster scaled V gene usage with Manhattan distance and complete linkage. Sharing of clones by CDR3 amino acid sequence was evaluated through resampling of 12 repertoires per group over 100 rounds. The repertoires were searched for some 70 published EBV-specific TCRbeta sequences and fewer than 250 published CMV-specific TCRbeta sequences. A couple of CVID samples that yielded fewer than 10,000 sequences were excluded from the analysis, so 42 CVID repertoires were retained. In TCRdb, the immuneACCESS table is reduced to in-frame sequences with V and J assigned. These tables do not hold every clone; where another copy was compared, an unresolved V gene accounts for under half, and the others remain unexplained. V and J calls plus clone size are reproduced from that table; the DNA served to infer D and trimming. There are around 57,000 clones in this sample, and none of them is a singleton. The ten largest clones capture about 5.7% of the sample.

Sequences were obtained from peripheral blood mononuclear cells. The V and J segments used are TRBV10-3 and TRBJ2-6; TRBD1 is possibly the D segment (7 matching bases). The source is a person aged 18 to 70 in good health. The CDR3 is CAISDVRGAGANVLTF. The sequenced CDR3 bases are TGTGCCATCAGTGACGTCAGGGGGGCTGGGGCCAACGTC.